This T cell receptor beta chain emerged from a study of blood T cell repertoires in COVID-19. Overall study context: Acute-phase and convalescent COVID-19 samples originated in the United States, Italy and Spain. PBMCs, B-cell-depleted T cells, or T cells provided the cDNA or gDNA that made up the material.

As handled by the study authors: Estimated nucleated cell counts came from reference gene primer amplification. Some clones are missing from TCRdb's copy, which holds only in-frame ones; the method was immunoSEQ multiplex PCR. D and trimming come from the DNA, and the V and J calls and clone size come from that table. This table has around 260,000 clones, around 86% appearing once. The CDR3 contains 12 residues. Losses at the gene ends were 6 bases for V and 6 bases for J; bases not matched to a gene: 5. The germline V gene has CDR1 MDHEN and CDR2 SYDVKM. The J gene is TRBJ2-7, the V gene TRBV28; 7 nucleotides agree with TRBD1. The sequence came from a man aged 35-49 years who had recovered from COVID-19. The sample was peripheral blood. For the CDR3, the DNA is TGTGCCAGCAGCCAGGACAGGCCCGAGCAGTACTTC. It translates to CASSQDRPEQYF. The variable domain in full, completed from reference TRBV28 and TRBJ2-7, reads DVKVTQSSRYLVKRTGEKVFLECVQDMDHENMFWYRQDPGLGLRLIYFSYDVKMKEKGDIPEGYSVSREKKERFSLILESASTNQTSMYLCASSQDRPEQYFGPGTRLTVT.